This TCR beta chain was sequenced during a study of cytomegalovirus exposure and HLA in healthy donors. Overall study findings and caveats: As a later analysis showed, a missense DCLRE1C variant was linked to trimming of TCR beta V- and J-genes. Some public TCRs appeared in many individuals, while most sequences were rare.

Germline V gene lookup returns CDR1 SGHDT and CDR2 YYEEEE. This CDR3 has 15 residues. V dropped 3 bases and J dropped 1 base, with 8 bases sitting between them. Notes on this clone: As yet, its antigen is unknown.

The PCR made use of 60 Vbeta and 13 Jbeta primers. Only in-frame clones appear in the TCRdb table, and some are missing; sequencing was by immunoSEQ multiplex PCR. The sample has about 180,000 clones; approximately 88% are singletons. The sample taken for sequencing was PBMCs. The TCR was taken from a boy aged 2-15 years in good health and CMV-seronegative. The chain links TRBV5-6 to TRBJ2-6, with D possibly TRBD1 on 5 matching bases. The CDR3 DNA is TGTGCCAGCAGCTCAGGGTTGTCTGGGGCCAACGTCCTGACTTTC. Translation: CASSSGLSGANVLTF. The full variable domain, in which reference TRBV5-6 and TRBJ2-6 provide the parts outside the CDR3, is DAGVTQSPTHLIKTRGQQVTLRCSPKSGHDTVSWYQQALGQGPQFIFQYYEEEERQRGNFPDRFSGHQFPNYSSELNVNALLLGDSALYLCASSSGLSGANVLTFGAGSRLTVL.